The 9 T cell receptor beta chains given below trace back to one sample, sequenced in a study of blood T cell repertoires in COVID-19. Produced via immunoSEQ multiplex PCR; TCRdb's table is partial and in-frame only. The profile shows about 94,000 clones, 75% to 90% of them singletons. Input material: peripheral blood. Source of these receptors: a human donor in a cohort sampled during active COVID-19.

The chain recombines TRBV6-5 with TRBJ1-2; 7 nucleotides align to TRBD1. Germline assignment: CDR1 MNHEY and CDR2 SVGAGI. The junction had 3 bases not matched to a gene; V was cut back by 5 bases and J by 0 bases. This CDR3 has 14 amino acids. The CDR3: CASSPGGTNYGYTF. CDR3 coding DNA: TGTGCCAGCAGTCCAGGGGGAACTAACTATGGCTACACCTTC.

This clone turned up a few times. The genes are TRBV10-1 and TRBJ2-6, with D hard to call. The CDR3 loop spans 16 amino acids. V was pared by 2 bases and J by 4 bases, with 12 bases between. Germline assignment: CDR1 WNHNN and CDR2 SYGVQD (reference sequence). As DNA, the CDR3 is TGCGCCAGCAGTGAGGGGCCGCCAGTAGGGGCCAACGTCCTGACTTTC. Translated: CASSEGPPVGANVLTF.

This chain uses TRBV12-2 with TRBJ2-7; TRBD2, the table's D call, was not compared with the DNA. TRBV12-2 is given as a pseudogene. The CDR3 runs 13 residues. The CDR3 sequence is CASRLASRGGQYF. As DNA, the CDR3 is TGTGCAAGTCGCTTAGCTAGCCGAGGAGGGCAGTACTTC.

The gene calls are TRBV19 and TRBJ2-2, with 13 bases fitting TRBD2. The V and J ends lost 11 bases and 4 bases, in that order; junction bases with no gene match: 10. Germline CDR1 LNHDA, CDR2 SQIVND (reference sequence). The CDR3 length is 16 residues. The chain's CDR3 is CAARPTSGRGTGELFF. CDR3 in DNA: TGTGCCGCCAGACCTACTAGCGGGAGGGGCACCGGGGAGCTGTTTTTT. The full variable domain, with the rest looked up from reference TRBV19 and TRBJ2-2, is DGGITQSPKYLFRKEGQNVTLSCEQNLNHDAMYWYRQDPGQGLRLIYYSQIVNDFQKGDIAEGYSVSREKKESFPLTVTSAQKNPTAFYLCAARPTSGRGTGELFFGEGSRLTVL.

The chain links TRBV6-5 to TRBJ2-3; D might be TRBD1 (5 bases). In germline, CDR1 is MNHEY, CDR2 SVGAGI. Trimming removed 4 bases at V and 2 bases at J, with 10 bases between. The CDR3 is 14 residues long. The CDR3 loop is CASSWGSLTDTQYF. CDR3 nucleotides: TGTGCCAGCAGTTGGGGCAGTCTCACAGATACGCAGTATTTT.

The chain recombines TRBV28 with TRBJ1-4; D is unresolved. The V gene's germline CDR1 is MDHEN and CDR2 SYDVKM. Trimming cost V 4 bases and J 3 bases, with 9 bases left between them. The CDR3 length is 14 residues. CDR3 protein: CASSSPPANEKLFF. The CDR3 DNA reads TGTGCCAGCAGTTCCCCTCCAGCTAATGAAAAACTGTTTTTT.

There are a few counts of this clone. This chain links TRBV2 with TRBJ1-1; D not resolved. V was trimmed by 4 bases and J by 7 bases, leaving 10 bases between them. Germline V gene data show CDR1 as SNHLY and CDR2 as FYNNEI. The CDR3 has 12 residues. The CDR3 protein is CASSVGSSEAFF. CDR3 sequence (DNA): TGTGCCAGCAGTGTAGGTTCTAGTGAAGCTTTCTTT.

This clone has more than one count but fewer than ten. The CDR3 region has the DNA TGTGCCAGTACCCAAGACAGGAACACTGAAGCTTTCTTT. This encodes CASTQDRNTEAFF. V is TRBV19 and J is TRBJ1-1, with D perhaps matching TRBD1 (5 bases). The CDR3 totals 13 residues. Germline V CDR1 and CDR2: LNHDA, SQIVND (reference sequence). V lost 7 bases and J lost 1, with 10 bases in between.

This chain links TRBV5-6 with TRBJ2-7, with 10 bases that match TRBD1. CDR3 length equals 15 residues. Trimming removed 5 bases from V and 2 bases from J; junction bases left unmatched: 7. The germline gives CDR1 SGHDT, CDR2 YYEEEE. The chain's CDR3 is CASRGGGTGAYEQYF. The CDR3, as DNA: TGTGCCAGCAGGGGAGGGGGGACAGGGGCCTACGAGCAGTACTTC.